Listed below are T cell receptor beta chains from one sample, sequenced in a study of T cells after yellow fever vaccination. TCRdb analysed the 5' RACE reads with MiXCR anew, one entry per CDR3 protein. The sample has hundreds of thousands of distinct CDR3 sequences, 11% seen once. The sequenced sample was PBMCs, obtained on the day of the first yellow fever vaccination. The receptors derive from a man between 18 and 29 years old who received the YFV17D yellow fever vaccine. CDR3s include the opening cysteine and the closing phenylalanine or tryptophan. D genes are given only for firm matches. Size is stated for part of the rows, as once, few or many counts, or as a class when the clone is expanded.

V gene	clone size	J gene	D gene	CDR3 protein	CDR3 DNA
TRBV10-3	-	TRBJ2-6	-	CAISSVRPGANVLTF	TGTGCCATCAGTTCGGTACGGCCTGGGGCCAACGTCCTGACTTTC
TRBV20-1	-	TRBJ2-1	TRBD2	CSTSNGGTSGDEQFF	TGCAGTACATCCAATGGTGGGACTAGCGGCGATGAGCAGTTCTTC
TRBV4-1	-	TRBJ2-3	TRBD2	CASSQDGGEVLSATDTQYF	TGCGCCAGCAGCCAAGATGGGGGGGAGGTACTGTCGGCCACAGATACGCAGTATTTT
TRBV28	few	TRBJ1-1	TRBD1	CASSQREGQGGTEAFF	TGTGCCAGCAGCCAACGCGAGGGACAGGGGGGCACTGAAGCTTTCTTT
TRBV7-2	few	TRBJ2-2	-	CANEGENTGELFF	TGTGCCAACGAAGGGGAGAACACCGGGGAGCTGTTTTTT
TRBV12-3/TRBV12-4	-	TRBJ2-7	-	CASSGRRNEQYF	TGTGCCAGCAGCGGGCGTCGAAACGAGCAGTACTTC
TRBV9	-	TRBJ2-5	TRBD2	CASSEGGGLETQYF	TGTGCCAGCAGCGAAGGCGGGGGGTTGGAGACCCAGTACTTC
TRBV27	few	TRBJ1-1	-	CASSLGAAAEAFF	TGTGCCAGCAGTTTAGGGGCGGCGGCTGAAGCTTTCTTT
TRBV25-1	-	TRBJ1-2	-	CASSEYADYGYTF	TGTGCCAGCAGTGAATACGCGGACTATGGCTACACCTTC
TRBV20-1	-	TRBJ2-3	-	CSAKPRGGTSGTDTQYF	TGCAGTGCTAAGCCCCGTGGGGGGACGTCTGGCACAGATACGCAGTATTTT
TRBV7-3	few	TRBJ1-6	TRBD1	CASSLGQARNSPLHF	TGTGCCAGCAGCCTAGGACAGGCGAGGAATTCACCCCTCCACTTT
TRBV3-1	few	TRBJ2-1	-	CASSQVPLGQYNEQFF	TGTGCCAGCAGCCAAGTTCCCCTGGGTCAATACAATGAGCAGTTCTTC
TRBV9	few	TRBJ2-7	-	CASSAFRDGAYEQYF	TGTGCCAGCAGCGCGTTCCGGGACGGGGCCTACGAGCAGTACTTC
TRBV25-1	-	TRBJ1-6	TRBD1	CATEQGIGSPLHF	TGTGCCACCGAACAGGGGATTGGTTCACCCCTCCACTTT
TRBV4-3	-	TRBJ1-6	-	CVSSRGTRGYSPLHF	TGCGTCAGCAGCCGAGGCACGCGAGGTTATTCACCCCTCCACTTT
TRBV7-9	-	TRBJ2-5	-	CASSIEGTGTETQYF	TGTGCCAGCAGTATAGAGGGAACGGGAACAGAGACCCAGTACTTC
TRBV7-9	few	TRBJ1-4	TRBD1	CASSLVRGGEKLFF	TGTGCCAGCAGCTTAGTTAGAGGGGGCGAAAAACTGTTTTTT
TRBV5-1	few	TRBJ1-1	-	CASSSPRHTEAFF	TGCGCCAGCAGCTCCCCCCGTCACACTGAAGCTTTCTTT
TRBV20-1	-	TRBJ2-7	TRBD1	CSARERGTTGNYEQYF	TGCAGTGCTAGAGAGAGGGGAACGACAGGGAACTACGAGCAGTACTTC
TRBV18	few	TRBJ1-2	-	CASSPERGNGYTF	TGTGCCAGCTCACCAGAGCGGGGGAACGGCTACACCTTC
TRBV7-3	few	TRBJ1-5	-	CASSLYPNQPQHF	TGTGCCAGCAGCTTATATCCAAATCAGCCCCAGCATTTT
TRBV7-9	many	TRBJ1-1	TRBD1	CASSFTEGAEAFF	TGTGCCAGCAGCTTTACCGAGGGGGCGGAAGCTTTCTTT
TRBV5-1	few	TRBJ1-1	-	CASTPRGGPPEAFF	TGCGCCAGCACCCCGAGGGGAGGGCCCCCTGAAGCTTTCTTT
TRBV5-6	-	TRBJ2-5	-	CASSPGLAWGTQETQYF	TGTGCCAGCAGCCCTGGGCTCGCGTGGGGCACCCAAGAGACCCAGTACTTC
TRBV7-9	many	TRBJ2-5	-	CASSLRVGETQYF	TGTGCCAGCAGCTTGAGGGTTGGAGAGACCCAGTACTTC
TRBV25-1	few	TRBJ1-5	-	CASSESGKGEPQHF	TGTGCCAGCAGTGAATCAGGGAAAGGGGAGCCCCAGCATTTT
TRBV5-5	few	TRBJ1-5	-	CASSAGALRQPQHF	TGTGCCAGCAGCGCAGGGGCGCTGCGTCAGCCCCAGCATTTT
TRBV7-2	many	TRBJ2-7	-	CASSWDEQYEQYF	TGTGCCAGCAGCTGGGACGAGCAATACGAGCAGTACTTC
TRBV7-6	-	TRBJ2-3	TRBD2	CASSSKAGAGGYTQYF	TGTGCCAGCAGCTCAAAAGCGGGGGCCGGCGGTTATACGCAGTATTTT
TRBV29-1	few	TRBJ1-2	-	CSVRGSGYTF	TGCAGCGTTCGAGGCTCTGGCTACACCTTC
TRBV6-1	few	TRBJ1-6	TRBD1	CASTKPQDRISPLHF	TGTGCCAGCACTAAACCTCAGGACAGGATTTCACCCCTCCACTTT
TRBV5-1	few	TRBJ2-3	TRBD2	CASRVAGRADTQYF	TGCGCCAGCAGGGTCGCGGGGAGGGCAGATACGCAGTATTTT
TRBV11-2	few	TRBJ2-3	-	CASLRTGTDTQYF	TGTGCCAGCCTGCGGACGGGCACAGATACGCAGTATTTT